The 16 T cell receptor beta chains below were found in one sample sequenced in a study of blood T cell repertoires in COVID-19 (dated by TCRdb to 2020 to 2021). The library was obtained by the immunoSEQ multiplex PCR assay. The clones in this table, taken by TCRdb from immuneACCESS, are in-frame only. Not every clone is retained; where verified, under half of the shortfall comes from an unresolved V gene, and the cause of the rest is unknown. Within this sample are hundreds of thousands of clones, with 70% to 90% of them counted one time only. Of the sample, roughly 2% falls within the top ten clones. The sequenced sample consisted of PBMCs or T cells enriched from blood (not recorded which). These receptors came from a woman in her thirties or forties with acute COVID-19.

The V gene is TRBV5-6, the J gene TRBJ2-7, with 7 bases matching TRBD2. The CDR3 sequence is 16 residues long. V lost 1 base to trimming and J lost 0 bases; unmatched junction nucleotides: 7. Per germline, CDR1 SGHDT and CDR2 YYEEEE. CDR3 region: CASSLRTSVSSYEQYF. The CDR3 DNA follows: TGTGCCAGCAGCTTGAGAACTAGCGTTAGCTCCTACGAGCAGTACTTC.

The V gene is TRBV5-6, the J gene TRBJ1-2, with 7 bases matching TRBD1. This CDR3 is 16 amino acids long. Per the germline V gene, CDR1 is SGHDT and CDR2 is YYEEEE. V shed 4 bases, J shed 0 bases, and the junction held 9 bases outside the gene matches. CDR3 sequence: CASSRSTGSPNYGYTF. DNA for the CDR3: TGTGCCAGCAGCCGATCGACAGGGAGCCCTAACTATGGCTACACCTTC.

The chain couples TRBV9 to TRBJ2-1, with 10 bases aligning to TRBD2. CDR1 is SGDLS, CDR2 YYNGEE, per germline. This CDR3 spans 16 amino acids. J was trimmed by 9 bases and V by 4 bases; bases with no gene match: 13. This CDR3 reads CASSPSLAGDRGEQFF. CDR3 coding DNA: TGTGCCAGCAGCCCGTCCCTAGCGGGGGATAGGGGTGAGCAGTTCTTC.

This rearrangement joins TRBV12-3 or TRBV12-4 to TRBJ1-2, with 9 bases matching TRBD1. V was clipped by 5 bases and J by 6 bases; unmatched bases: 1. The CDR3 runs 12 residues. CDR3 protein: CASSGQGNGYTF. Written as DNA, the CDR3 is TGTGCCAGCAGTGGACAGGGGAATGGCTACACCTTC.

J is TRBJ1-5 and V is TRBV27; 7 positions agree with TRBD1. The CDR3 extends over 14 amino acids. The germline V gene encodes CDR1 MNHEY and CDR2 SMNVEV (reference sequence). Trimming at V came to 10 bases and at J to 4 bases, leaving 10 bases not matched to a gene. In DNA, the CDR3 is TGTGCCACCTCCCCAGGGACAGAGAATCAGCCCCAGCATTTT. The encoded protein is CATSPGTENQPQHF.

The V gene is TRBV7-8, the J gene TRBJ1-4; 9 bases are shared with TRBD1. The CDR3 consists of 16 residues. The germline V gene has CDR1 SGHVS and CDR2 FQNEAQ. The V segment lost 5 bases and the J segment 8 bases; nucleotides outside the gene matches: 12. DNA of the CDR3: TGTGCCAGCAGCGACAGACAGGGGGTAAAAGGGGAAAAACTGTTTTTT. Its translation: CASSDRQGVKGEKLFF.

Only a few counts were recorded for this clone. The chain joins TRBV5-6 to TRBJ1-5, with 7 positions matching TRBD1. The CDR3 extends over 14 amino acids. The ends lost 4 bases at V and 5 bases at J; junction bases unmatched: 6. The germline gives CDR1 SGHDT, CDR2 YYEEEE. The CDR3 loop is CASSRQGAYQPQHF. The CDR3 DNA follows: TGTGCCAGCAGCCGACAGGGTGCCTATCAGCCCCAGCATTTT.

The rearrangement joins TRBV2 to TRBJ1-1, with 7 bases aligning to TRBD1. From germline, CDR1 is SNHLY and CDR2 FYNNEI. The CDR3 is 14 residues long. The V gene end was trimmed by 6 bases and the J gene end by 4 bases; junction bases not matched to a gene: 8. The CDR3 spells CASSQGVVSTEAFF. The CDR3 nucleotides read TGTGCCAGCAGCCAGGGGGTAGTGAGCACTGAAGCTTTCTTT.

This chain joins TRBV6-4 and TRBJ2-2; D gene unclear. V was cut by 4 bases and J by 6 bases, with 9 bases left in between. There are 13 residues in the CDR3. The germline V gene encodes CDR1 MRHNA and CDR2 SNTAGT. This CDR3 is CASSVEDPGELFF. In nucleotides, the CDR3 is TGTGCCAGCAGTGTAGAGGATCCCGGGGAGCTGTTTTTT.

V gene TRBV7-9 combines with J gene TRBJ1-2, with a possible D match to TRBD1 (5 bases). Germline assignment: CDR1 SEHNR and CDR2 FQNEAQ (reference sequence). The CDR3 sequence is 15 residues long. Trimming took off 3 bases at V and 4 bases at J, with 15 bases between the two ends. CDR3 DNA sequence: TGTGCCAGCAGCTTCGCGGAACAGGTCTTCTATGGCTACACCTTC. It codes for CASSFAEQVFYGYTF.

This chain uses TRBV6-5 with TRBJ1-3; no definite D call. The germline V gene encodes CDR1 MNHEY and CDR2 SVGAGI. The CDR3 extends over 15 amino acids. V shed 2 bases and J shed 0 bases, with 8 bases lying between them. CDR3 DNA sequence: TGTGCCAGCAGTTACCGAGGGAACTCTGGAAACACCATATATTTT. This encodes CASSYRGNSGNTIYF.

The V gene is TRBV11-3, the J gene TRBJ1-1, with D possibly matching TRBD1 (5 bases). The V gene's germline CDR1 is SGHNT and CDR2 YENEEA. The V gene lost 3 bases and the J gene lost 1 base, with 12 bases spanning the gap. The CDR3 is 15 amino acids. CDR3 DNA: TGTGCCAGCAGCTTGGGGGGAGGTGGGAACACTGAAGCTTTCTTT. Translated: CASSLGGGGNTEAFF.

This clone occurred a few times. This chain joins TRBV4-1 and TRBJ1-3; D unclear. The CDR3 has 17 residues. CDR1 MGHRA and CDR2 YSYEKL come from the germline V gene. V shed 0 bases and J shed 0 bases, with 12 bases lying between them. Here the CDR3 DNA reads TGCGCCAGCAGCCAAGAAGAGTCCGAAAGCTCTGGAAACACCATATATTTT. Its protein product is CASSQEESESSGNTIYF.

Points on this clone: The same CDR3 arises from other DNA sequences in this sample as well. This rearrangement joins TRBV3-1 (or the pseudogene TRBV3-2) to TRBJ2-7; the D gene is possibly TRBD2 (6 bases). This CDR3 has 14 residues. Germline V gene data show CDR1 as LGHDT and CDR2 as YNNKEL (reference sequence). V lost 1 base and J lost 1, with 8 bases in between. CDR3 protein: CASSQGGGSYEQYF. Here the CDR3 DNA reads TGTGCCAGCAGCCAAGGCGGAGGGTCCTACGAGCAGTACTTC.

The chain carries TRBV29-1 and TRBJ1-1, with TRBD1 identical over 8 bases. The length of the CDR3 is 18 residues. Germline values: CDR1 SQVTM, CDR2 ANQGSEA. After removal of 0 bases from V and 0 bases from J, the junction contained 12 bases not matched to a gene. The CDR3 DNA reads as TGCAGCGTTGAAGAGGTGGCAGGGGGCGAGGGAATGAACACTGAAGCTTTCTTT. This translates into CSVEEVAGGEGMNTEAFF.

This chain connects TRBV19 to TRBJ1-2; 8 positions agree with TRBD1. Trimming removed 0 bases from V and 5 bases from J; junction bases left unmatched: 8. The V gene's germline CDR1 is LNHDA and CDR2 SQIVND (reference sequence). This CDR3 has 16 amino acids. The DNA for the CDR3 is TGTGCCAGTAGTATAGATTTGCGACAGGGGACTTATGGCTACACCTTC. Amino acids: CASSIDLRQGTYGYTF.